This is a list of T cell receptor beta chains from one sample in a study of T cell repertoires in cytomegalovirus infection. Each CDR3 protein gets one entry after TCRdb re-called the reads with MiXCR. The sample consists of about 530,000 distinct CDR3 sequences, more than 25% of them appearing once. Sequencing was done on a sample of PBMCs. The receptors come from a human donor in good health (CMV status not recorded). Some clones in this sample may be carry-over from other donors' samples. Each CDR3 is given with its conserved first and last residue. A D gene is named only where the DNA matches it firmly. Rows give clone size only sometimes, using once, few, many, or a class for an expanded clone.

d_call	cdr3_length	clone_size	v_call	j_call	cdr3_aa	cdr3_nt
NA	14	few	TRBV5-4	TRBJ1-2	CASSLAGGREGYTF	TGTGCCAGCAGCTTGGCCGGGGGGCGCGAGGGCTACACCTTC
NA	12	NA	TRBV29-1	TRBJ1-2	CSVGPGDYGYTF	TGCAGCGTTGGTCCGGGGGACTATGGCTACACCTTC
NA	16	NA	TRBV4-1	TRBJ2-5	CASSQLFTGPGETQYF	TGCGCCAGCAGCCAATTGTTCACAGGGCCCGGGGAGACCCAGTACTTC
NA	15	few	TRBV29-1	TRBJ1-1	CSVEVRASFTFWAFF	TGCAGCGTTGAAGTCAGAGCGAGCTTCACTTTTTGGGCTTTCTTT
NA	14	NA	TRBV5-6	TRBJ2-5	CASMRDPRGETQYF	TGTGCCAGCATGCGGGATCCCCGGGGAGAGACCCAGTACTTC
TRBD2	15	many	TRBV7-2	TRBJ2-7	CASSFSGLAGWEQYF	TGTGCCAGCAGCTTTTCGGGACTAGCGGGTTGGGAGCAGTACTTC
NA	14	NA	TRBV27	TRBJ1-1	CASSLSGVATEAFF	TGTGCCAGCAGTTTATCAGGGGTTGCCACTGAAGCTTTCTTT
NA	14	NA	TRBV19	TRBJ2-5	CASSTGGLQETQYF	TGTGCCAGTAGTACCGGCGGGCTTCAAGAGACCCAGTACTTC
NA	13	NA	TRBV13	TRBJ2-1	CASRQDTDNEQFF	TGTGCCAGTCGACAGGATACCGACAATGAGCAGTTCTTC
NA	15	NA	TRBV5-1	TRBJ2-2	CASSPGHRNTGELFF	TGCGCCAGCAGCCCGGGACATAGGAACACCGGGGAGCTGTTTTTT
TRBD1	16	NA	TRBV2	TRBJ2-3	CASRNRQGAVPDTQYF	TGTGCCAGCAGAAATCGACAGGGGGCTGTTCCAGATACGCAGTATTTT
TRBD1	13	many	TRBV7-8	TRBJ1-4	CASSPGGREKLFF	TGTGCCAGCTCGCCAGGGGGTAGAGAAAAACTGTTTTTT
NA	13	NA	TRBV30	TRBJ2-7	CAWSVQLSYEQYF	TGTGCCTGGAGTGTACAGCTCTCCTACGAGCAGTACTTC
NA	12	few	TRBV20-1	TRBJ2-7	CSADPSRDEQYF	TGCAGTGCCGATCCCTCGAGGGACGAGCAGTACTTC
NA	15	NA	TRBV25-1	TRBJ1-3	CASSVPGLRGNTIYF	TGTGCCAGCAGTGTACCGGGGCTGCGTGGAAACACCATATATTTT